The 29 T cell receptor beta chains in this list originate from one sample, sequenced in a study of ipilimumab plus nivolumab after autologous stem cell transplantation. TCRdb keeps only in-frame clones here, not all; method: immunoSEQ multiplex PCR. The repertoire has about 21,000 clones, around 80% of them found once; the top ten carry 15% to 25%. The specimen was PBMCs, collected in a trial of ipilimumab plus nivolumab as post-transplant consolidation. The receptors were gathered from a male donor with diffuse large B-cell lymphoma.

The CDR3 loop is CASSLVAGANVLTF. The CDR3 coding sequence is TGTGCCAGCAGCTTGGTCGCTGGGGCCAACGTCCTGACTTTC. The genes are TRBV5-6 and TRBJ2-6, with no clear D. This CDR3 has 14 amino acids. V lost 0 bases, J lost 2 bases, and 3 bases lay in between. CDR1 SGHDT and CDR2 YYEEEE come from the germline V gene. Complete variable domain (other parts from reference TRBV5-6 and TRBJ2-6): DAGVTQSPTHLIKTRGQQVTLRCSPKSGHDTVSWYQQALGQGPQFIFQYYEEEERQRGNFPDRFSGHQFPNYSSELNVNALLLGDSALYLCASSLVAGANVLTFGAGSRLTVL.

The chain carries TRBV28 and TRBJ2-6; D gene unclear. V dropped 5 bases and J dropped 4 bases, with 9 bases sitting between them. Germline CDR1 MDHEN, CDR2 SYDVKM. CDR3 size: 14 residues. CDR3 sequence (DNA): TGTGCCAGCAGTCGCCGGAGAGGGGCCAACGTCCTGACTTTC. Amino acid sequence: CASSRRRGANVLTF.

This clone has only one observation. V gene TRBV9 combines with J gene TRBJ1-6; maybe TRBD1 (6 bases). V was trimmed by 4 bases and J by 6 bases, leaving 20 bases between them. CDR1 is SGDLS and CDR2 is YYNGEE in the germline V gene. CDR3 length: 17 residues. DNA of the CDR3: TGTGCCAGCAGCCCCCGCGCGGCAGGGGCATTTAATTCACCCCTCCACTTT. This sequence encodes CASSPRAAGAFNSPLHF.

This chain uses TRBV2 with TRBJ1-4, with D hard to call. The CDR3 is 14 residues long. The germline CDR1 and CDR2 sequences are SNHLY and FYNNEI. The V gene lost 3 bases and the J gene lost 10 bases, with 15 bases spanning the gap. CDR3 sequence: CASSDTPAQAKLFF. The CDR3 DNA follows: TGTGCCAGCAGTGATACACCGGCCCAGGCAAAACTGTTTTTT.

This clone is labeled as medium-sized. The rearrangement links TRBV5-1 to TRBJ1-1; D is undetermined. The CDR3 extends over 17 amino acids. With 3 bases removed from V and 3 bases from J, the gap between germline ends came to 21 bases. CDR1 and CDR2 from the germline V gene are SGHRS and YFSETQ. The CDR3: CASSSSVVGQRDTEAFF. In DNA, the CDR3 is TGCGCCAGCAGCTCGTCCGTCGTAGGTCAGAGGGACACTGAAGCTTTCTTT.

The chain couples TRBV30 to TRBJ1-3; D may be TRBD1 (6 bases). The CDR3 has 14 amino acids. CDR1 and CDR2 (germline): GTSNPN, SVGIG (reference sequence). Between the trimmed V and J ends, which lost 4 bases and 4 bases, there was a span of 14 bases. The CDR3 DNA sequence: TGTGCCTGGATGACGGGGGGCTCGGGAAACACCATATATTTT. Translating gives CAWMTGGSGNTIYF. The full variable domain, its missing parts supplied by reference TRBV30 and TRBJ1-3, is SQTIHQWPATLVQPVGSPLSLECTVEGTSNPNLYWYRQAAGRGLQLLFYSVGIGQISSEVPQNLSASRPQDRQFILSSKKLLLSDSGFYLCAWMTGGSGNTIYFGEGSWLTVV.

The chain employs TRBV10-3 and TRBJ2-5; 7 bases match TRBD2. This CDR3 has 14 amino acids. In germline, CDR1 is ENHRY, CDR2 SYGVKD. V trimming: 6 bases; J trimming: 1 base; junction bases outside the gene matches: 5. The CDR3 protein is CAIRRGSPQETQYF. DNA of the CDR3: TGTGCCATCAGGCGGGGGTCACCCCAAGAGACCCAGTACTTC.

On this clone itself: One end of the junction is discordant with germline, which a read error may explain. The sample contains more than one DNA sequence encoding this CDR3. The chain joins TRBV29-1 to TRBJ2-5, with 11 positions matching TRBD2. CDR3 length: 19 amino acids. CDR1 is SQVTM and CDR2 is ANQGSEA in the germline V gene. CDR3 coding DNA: TGCCGCGTTGCCGGGGGGGGGCCTAGCGGGGGGACCAGCCAAGAGACCCAGTACTTC. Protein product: CRVAGGGPSGGTSQETQYF.

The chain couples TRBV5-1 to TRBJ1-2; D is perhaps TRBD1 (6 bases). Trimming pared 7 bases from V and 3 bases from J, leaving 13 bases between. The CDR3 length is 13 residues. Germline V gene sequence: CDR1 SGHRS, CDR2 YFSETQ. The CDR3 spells CASPGGPHYGYTF. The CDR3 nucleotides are TGCGCCAGCCCGGGGGGGCCCCACTATGGCTACACCTTC.

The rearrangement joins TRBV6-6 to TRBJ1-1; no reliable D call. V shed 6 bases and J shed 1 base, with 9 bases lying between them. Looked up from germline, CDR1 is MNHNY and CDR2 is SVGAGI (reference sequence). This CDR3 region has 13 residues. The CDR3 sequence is CASRTTTNTEAFF. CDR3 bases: TGTGCCAGCAGAACGACTACGAACACTGAAGCTTTCTTT.

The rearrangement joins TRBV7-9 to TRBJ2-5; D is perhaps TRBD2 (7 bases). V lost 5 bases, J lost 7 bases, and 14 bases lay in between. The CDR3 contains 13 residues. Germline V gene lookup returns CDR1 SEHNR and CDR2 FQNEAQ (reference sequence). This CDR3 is CASSPWEGGTQYF. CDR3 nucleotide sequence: TGTGCCAGCAGCCCCTGGGAGGGGGGGACCCAGTACTTC.

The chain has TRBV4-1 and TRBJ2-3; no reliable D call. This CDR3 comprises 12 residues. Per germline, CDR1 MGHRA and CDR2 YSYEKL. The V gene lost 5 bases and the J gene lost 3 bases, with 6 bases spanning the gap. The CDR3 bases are TGCGCCAGCAGCTATAATACAGATACGCAGTATTTT. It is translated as CASSYNTDTQYF.

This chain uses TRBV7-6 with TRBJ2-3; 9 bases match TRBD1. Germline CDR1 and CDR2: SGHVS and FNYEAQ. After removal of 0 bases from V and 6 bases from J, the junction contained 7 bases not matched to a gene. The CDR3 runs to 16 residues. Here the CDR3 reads CASSLARTGEYDTQYF. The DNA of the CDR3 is TGTGCCAGCAGCTTAGCGAGGACAGGGGAATACGATACGCAGTATTTT. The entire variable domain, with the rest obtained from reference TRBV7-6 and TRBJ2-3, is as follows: GAGVSQSPRYKVTKRGQDVALRCDPISGHVSLYWYRQALGQGPEFLTYFNYEAQQDKSGLPNDRFSAERPEGSISTLTIQRTEQRDSAMYRCASSLARTGEYDTQYFGPGTRLTVL.

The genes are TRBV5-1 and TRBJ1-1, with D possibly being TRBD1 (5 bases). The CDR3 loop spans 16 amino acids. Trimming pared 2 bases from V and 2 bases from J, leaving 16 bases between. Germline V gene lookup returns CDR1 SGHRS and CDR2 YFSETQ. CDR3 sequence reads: CASSLGHLTPNTEAFF. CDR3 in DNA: TGCGCCAGCAGCTTAGGACACCTAACCCCTAACACTGAAGCTTTCTTT.

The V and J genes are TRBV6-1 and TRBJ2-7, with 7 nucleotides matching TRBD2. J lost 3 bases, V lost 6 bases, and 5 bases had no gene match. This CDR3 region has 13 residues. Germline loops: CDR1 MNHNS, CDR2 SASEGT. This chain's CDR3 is CASSAGDLYEQYF. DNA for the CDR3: TGTGCCAGCAGCGCGGGAGACCTCTACGAGCAGTACTTC.

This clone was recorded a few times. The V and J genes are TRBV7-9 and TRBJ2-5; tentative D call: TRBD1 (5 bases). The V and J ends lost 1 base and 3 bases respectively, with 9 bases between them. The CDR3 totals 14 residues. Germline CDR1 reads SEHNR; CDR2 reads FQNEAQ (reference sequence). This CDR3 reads CASSLGQGEETQYF. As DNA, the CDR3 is TGTGCCAGCAGCTTAGGCCAGGGTGAAGAGACCCAGTACTTC.

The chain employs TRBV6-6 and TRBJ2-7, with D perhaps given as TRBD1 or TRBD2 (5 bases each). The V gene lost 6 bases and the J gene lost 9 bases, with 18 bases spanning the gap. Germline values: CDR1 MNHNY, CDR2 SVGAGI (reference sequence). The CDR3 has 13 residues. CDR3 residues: CASSTGARSGQYF. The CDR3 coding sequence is TGTGCCAGCAGCACCGGGGCACGGTCGGGGCAGTACTTC.

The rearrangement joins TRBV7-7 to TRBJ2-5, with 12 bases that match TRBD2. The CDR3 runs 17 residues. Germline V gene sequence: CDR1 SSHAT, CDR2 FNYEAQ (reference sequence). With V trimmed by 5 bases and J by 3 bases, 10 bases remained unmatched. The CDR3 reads CASSLLAGGQQKETQYF. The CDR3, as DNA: TGTGCCAGCAGCCTACTAGCGGGGGGCCAACAGAAAGAGACCCAGTACTTC. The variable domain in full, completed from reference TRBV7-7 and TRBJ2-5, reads GAGVSQSPRYKVTKRGQDVTLRCDPISSHATLYWYQQALGQGPEFLTYFNYEAQPDKSGLPSDRFSAERPEGSISTLTIQRTEQRDSAMYRCASSLLAGGQQKETQYFGPGTRLLVL.

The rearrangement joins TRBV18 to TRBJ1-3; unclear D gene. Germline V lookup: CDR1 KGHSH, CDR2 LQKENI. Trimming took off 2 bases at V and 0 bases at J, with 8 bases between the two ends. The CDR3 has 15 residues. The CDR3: CASSPGTASGNTIYF. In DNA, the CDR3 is TGTGCCAGCTCACCAGGAACAGCCTCTGGAAACACCATATATTTT. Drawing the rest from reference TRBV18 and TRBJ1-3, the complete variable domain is NAGVMQNPRHLVRRRGQEARLRCSPMKGHSHVYWYRQLPEEGLKFMVYLQKENIIDESGMPKERFSAEFPKEGPSILRIQQVVRGDSAAYFCASSPGTASGNTIYFGEGSWLTVV.

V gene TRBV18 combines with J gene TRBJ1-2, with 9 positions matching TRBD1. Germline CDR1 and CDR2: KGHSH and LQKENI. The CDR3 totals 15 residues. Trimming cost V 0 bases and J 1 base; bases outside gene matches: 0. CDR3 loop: CASSPPGQGNYGYTF. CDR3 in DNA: TGTGCCAGCTCACCACCGGGACAGGGTAACTATGGCTACACCTTC.

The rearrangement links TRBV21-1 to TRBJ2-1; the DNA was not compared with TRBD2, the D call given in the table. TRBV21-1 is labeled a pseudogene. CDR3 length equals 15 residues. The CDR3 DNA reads TGTGCCAGCAGCAAAGCTAGCAGCTCCTACAATGAGCAGTTCTTC. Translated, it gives CASSKASSSYNEQFF.

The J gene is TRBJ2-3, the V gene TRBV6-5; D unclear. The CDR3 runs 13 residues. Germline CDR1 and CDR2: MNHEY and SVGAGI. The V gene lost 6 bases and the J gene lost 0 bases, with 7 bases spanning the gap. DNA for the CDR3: TGTGCCAGCAGGCCCGAAAGCACAGATACGCAGTATTTT. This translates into CASRPESTDTQYF.

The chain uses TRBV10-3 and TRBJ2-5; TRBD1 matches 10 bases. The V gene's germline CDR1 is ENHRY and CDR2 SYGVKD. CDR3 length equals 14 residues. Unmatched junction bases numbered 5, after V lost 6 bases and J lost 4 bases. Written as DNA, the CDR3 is TGTGCCATCAGCGGGACAGGGGATGGAGAGACCCAGTACTTC. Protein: CAISGTGDGETQYF.

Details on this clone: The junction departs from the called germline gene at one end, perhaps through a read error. This CDR3 is CASTLTSGLTGELFF. CDR3 in DNA: TGTGCCAGCACCTTAACTAGCGGGCTTACCGGGGAGCTGTTTTTT. The chain joins TRBV7-2 to TRBJ2-2; 9 bases are a match to TRBD2. Germline V gene data show CDR1 as SGHTA and CDR2 as FQGNSA. The length of the CDR3 is 15 residues.

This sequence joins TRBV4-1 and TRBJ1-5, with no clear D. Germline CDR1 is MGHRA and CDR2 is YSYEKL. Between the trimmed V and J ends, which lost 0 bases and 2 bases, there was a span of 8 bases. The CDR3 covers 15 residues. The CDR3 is CASSQDLRGNQPQHF. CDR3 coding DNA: TGCGCCAGCAGCCAAGATCTGAGGGGCAATCAGCCCCAGCATTTT.

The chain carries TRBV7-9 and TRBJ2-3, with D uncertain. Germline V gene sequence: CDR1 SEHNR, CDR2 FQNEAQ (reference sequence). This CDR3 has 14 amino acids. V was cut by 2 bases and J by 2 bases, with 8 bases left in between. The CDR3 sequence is CASSLSGDTDTQYF. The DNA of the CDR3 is TGTGCCAGCAGCTTATCGGGCGACACAGATACGCAGTATTTT. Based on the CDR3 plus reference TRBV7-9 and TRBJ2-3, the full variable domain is DTGVSQNPRHKITKRGQNVTFRCDPISEHNRLYWYRQTLGQGPEFLTYFQNEAQLEKSRLLSDRFSAERPKGSFSTLEIQRTEQGDSAMYLCASSLSGDTDTQYFGPGTRLTVL.

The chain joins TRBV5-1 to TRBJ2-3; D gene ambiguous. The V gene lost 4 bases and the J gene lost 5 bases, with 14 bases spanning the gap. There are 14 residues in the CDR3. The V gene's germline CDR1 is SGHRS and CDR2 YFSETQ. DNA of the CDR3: TGCGCCAGCAGCCGAGATTCTGGGGAAGATACGCAGTATTTT. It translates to CASSRDSGEDTQYF.

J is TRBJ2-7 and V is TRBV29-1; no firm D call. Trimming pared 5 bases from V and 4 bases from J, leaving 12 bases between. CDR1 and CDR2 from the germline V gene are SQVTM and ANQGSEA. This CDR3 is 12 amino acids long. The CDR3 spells CSVRLSPYEQYF. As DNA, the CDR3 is TGCAGCGTTCGCTTGTCCCCATACGAGCAGTACTTC.

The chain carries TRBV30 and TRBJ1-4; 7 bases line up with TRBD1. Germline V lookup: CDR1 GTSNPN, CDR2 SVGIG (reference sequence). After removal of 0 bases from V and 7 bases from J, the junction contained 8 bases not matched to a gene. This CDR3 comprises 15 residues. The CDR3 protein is CAWSVKGGLGEKLFF. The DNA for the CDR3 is TGTGCCTGGAGTGTAAAAGGGGGCTTGGGTGAAAAACTGTTTTTT.